The rows below give T cell receptor beta chains drawn from one sample of a study of Graves' ophthalmopathy and Graves' hyperthyroidism. One entry per CDR3 protein, called by TCRdb with MiXCR from the multiplex PCR reads. Of under 350,000 distinct CDR3 sequences listed, 15% to 20% were seen once; the top ten hold around 12%. Sequencing used peripheral blood. All receptors derive from an adult man with Graves' ophthalmopathy. CDR3s include the opening cysteine and the closing phenylalanine or tryptophan. A D gene is named only where the DNA matches it firmly. Clone size, where shown, is once, few, many, or a class for clones that have expanded.

>TRBV30|.|many|TRBJ2-7
TGTGCCTGGAGTGTTTACAGTCGACATTCCTACGAGCAGTACTTC
CAWSVYSRHSYEQYF
>TRBV6-5|TRBD1|many|TRBJ1-5
TGTGCCAGCAGGGGGGGGACAGGGGTTAAGGGCCAGCCCCAGCATTTT
CASRGGTGVKGQPQHF
>TRBV27|.|many|TRBJ2-4
TGTGCCAGCAGTTTAAGTGGGGAAGGCAGCCTTCAGTACTTC
CASSLSGEGSLQYF
>TRBV30|TRBD2|many|TRBJ2-7
TGTGCCTGGAGCCTAGCGGGATTCTCCTACGAGCAGTACTTC
CAWSLAGFSYEQYF
>TRBV29-1|TRBD1|many|TRBJ2-5
TGCAGCGTTATTAGACAGGGGAAGCAAGAGACCCAGTACTTC
CSVIRQGKQETQYF
>TRBV29-1|.|many|TRBJ2-1
TGCAGCGTTGGTGGGAGACTTAACAATGAGCAGTTCTTC
CSVGGRLNNEQFF
>TRBV7-2|.|many|TRBJ2-7
TGTGCCAGCAGCTTAGTGGCTAGCGAGAACTACGAGCAGTACTTC
CASSLVASENYEQYF
>TRBV10-3|.|many|TRBJ1-1
TGTGCCATTTCGGGGACCACTGAAGCTTTCTTT
CAISGTTEAFF
>TRBV20-1|.|many|TRBJ2-4
TGCAGTGCCCCAGTAGGAGCCAAAAACATTCAGTACTTC
CSAPVGAKNIQYF
>TRBV20-1|.|many|TRBJ1-1
TGCAGTGCTCCTAGAGCGGACACTGAAGCTTTCTTT
CSAPRADTEAFF
>TRBV12-3/TRBV12-4|.|.|TRBJ2-5
TGTGCCAGCAGTGATTTCGAGACCCAGTACTTC
CASSDFETQYF
>TRBV6-2/TRBV6-3|.|many|TRBJ2-7
TGTGCCAGCAGTTCCCTAGCCGGGGCCTACGAGCAGTACTTC
CASSSLAGAYEQYF
>TRBV24-1|.|many|TRBJ1-3
TGTGCCACCAGTGATTTGGAGGGCAACACCATATATTTT
CATSDLEGNTIYF
>TRBV7-9|.|many|TRBJ2-7
TGTGCCGCAGGGGGGGACTCCTACGAGCAGTACTTC
CAAGGDSYEQYF
>TRBV20-1|.|.|TRBJ2-5
TGCAGTGCTAGACCTGGGACATCTCGCCAAGAGACCCAGTACTTC
CSARPGTSRQETQYF
>TRBV27|.|many|TRBJ1-2
TGTGCCAGCAGTTTTTGGCCAATTAGGGGTGGCTACACCTTC
CASSFWPIRGGYTF
>TRBV7-9|.|many|TRBJ2-7
TGTGCCAGCAGCTTAGTGGGAAGCGAGCAGTACTTC
CASSLVGSEQYF
>TRBV7-9|.|.|TRBJ1-1
TGTGCCAGTGCGAAGGGACAAATGAACACTGAAGCTTTCTTT
CASAKGQMNTEAFF
>TRBV6-2/TRBV6-3|.|many|TRBJ1-6
TGTGCCAGCAGTTCGGGCGCCACCCTCCACTTT
CASSSGATLHF
>TRBV3-1|.|many|TRBJ2-7
TGTGCCAGCAGCCAAAGGGTCAGCTACGAGCAGTACTTC
CASSQRVSYEQYF
>TRBV27|TRBD2|many|TRBJ2-2
TGTGCCAGCCGGCGGGAGGGAGTTGGCGGGGAGCTGTTTTTT
CASRREGVGGELFF
>TRBV7-9|.|.|TRBJ1-3
TGTGCCAGCCGCCCTACCCCTGGAAACACCATATATTTT
CASRPTPGNTIYF
>TRBV29-1|TRBD1|few|TRBJ2-7
TGCAGCGTTGTTATAGGGACAGGGTCCTACGAGCAGTACTTC
CSVVIGTGSYEQYF
>TRBV4-3|TRBD1|many|TRBJ2-7
TGCGCCAGCAGCCAAGAGCAGGGGGTATCGGGGGAGCAGTACTTC
CASSQEQGVSGEQYF
>TRBV7-6|.|many|TRBJ2-2
TGTGCCAGCAGCCCGCAGCTAGCCGTCCTAAACACCGGGGAGCTGTTTTTT
CASSPQLAVLNTGELFF
>TRBV4-1|TRBD2|many|TRBJ2-5
TGCGCCAGCAGCGCTTTATGGGGGGGGTCGGTTGAGACCCAGTACTTC
CASSALWGGSVETQYF
>TRBV30|.|many|TRBJ1-5
TGTGCCTGGAGTGTACGCGGGGCTGGGAGCAATCAGCCCCAGCATTTT
CAWSVRGAGSNQPQHF
>TRBV4-2|.|many|TRBJ2-7
TGTGCCAGCAGCCGCACCGCCGGCAACTACGAGCAGTACTTC
CASSRTAGNYEQYF
>TRBV20-1|.|many|TRBJ1-5
TGCAGTGCTAGTGGCTTCAATCAGCCCCAGCATTTT
CSASGFNQPQHF
>TRBV27|.|many|TRBJ2-2
TGTGCCAGCAGTTTAGGAGGGGACTTGGTCGGGGAGCTGTTTTTT
CASSLGGDLVGELFF
>TRBV6-2/TRBV6-3|TRBD2|.|TRBJ2-1
TGTGCCAGCAGGCCGGCGGCAGCGGGAGCCTACAATGAGCAGTTCTTC
CASRPAAAGAYNEQFF
>TRBV5-6|TRBD2|many|TRBJ2-7
TGTGCCAGCAGCTTGTTTAGCGGGAACGAGCAGTACTTC
CASSLFSGNEQYF
>TRBV6-2/TRBV6-3|.|many|TRBJ1-5
TGTGCCAGCAGTTATCGACAGACTTACAATCAGCCCCAGCATTTT
CASSYRQTYNQPQHF
>TRBV27|TRBD1|many|TRBJ1-5
TGTGCCAGCAGTGCCCAGACAGGGGTGAGTCAGCCCCAGCATTTT
CASSAQTGVSQPQHF
>TRBV30|.|many|TRBJ2-2
TGTGCCTGGAGTGTTTCTCGGGAGCTGTTTTTT
CAWSVSRELFF
>TRBV5-5|.|many|TRBJ1-2
TGTGCCAGCAGCTTGGTGACAGAGTATGGCTACACCTTC
CASSLVTEYGYTF
>TRBV15|TRBD2|many|TRBJ2-5
TGTGCCACCAGCCTAGCGGGGGGGCCCGAGACCCAGTACTTC
CATSLAGGPETQYF
>TRBV20-1|.|many|TRBJ2-7
TGCAGTGCTAGTCTAGGACCCCTATACGAGCAGTACTTC
CSASLGPLYEQYF
>TRBV4-1|.|many|TRBJ2-5
TGCGCCAGCAGCCAACAGTTCCAAGAGACCCAGTACTTC
CASSQQFQETQYF
>TRBV5-1|.|many|TRBJ1-3
TGCGCCAGCAGCCTGACAGCAGACAGTTTAACCTCTGGAAACACCATATATTTT
CASSLTADSLTSGNTIYF
>TRBV12-3/TRBV12-4|TRBD1|few|TRBJ2-7
TGTGCCAGCAGCCGACAGGGGCAGGACTACGAGCAGTACTTC
CASSRQGQDYEQYF
>TRBV7-3|.|many|TRBJ1-2
TGTGCCAGCAGCTTAATTCCAGGCAACTATGGCTACACCTTC
CASSLIPGNYGYTF
>TRBV5-1|.|many|TRBJ1-1
TGCGCCAGCAGCTTCCTATCGGACACTGAAGCTTTCTTT
CASSFLSDTEAFF
>TRBV2|.|many|TRBJ1-1
TGTGCCAGCAAAATGGAGGCGGACGATAGAGAAGCTTTCTTT
CASKMEADDREAFF
>TRBV2|.|.|TRBJ1-2
TGTGCCAGTAAACCCGAAGCAGGACTCTATGGCTACACCTTC
CASKPEAGLYGYTF
>TRBV3-1|.|.|TRBJ1-5
TGTGCCAGCAGCCAAGATTTGGGGCTTGGACAGCCCCAGCATTTT
CASSQDLGLGQPQHF
>TRBV6-2/TRBV6-3|TRBD1|many|TRBJ1-1
TGTGCCAGCAGTTACTCGAGGCCCGGGACAGGGGGCTTTGTGGCTGAAGCTTTCTTT
CASSYSRPGTGGFVAEAFF
>TRBV20-1|.|many|TRBJ2-5
TGCAGTGGGCTCCTCGACAGTGGGCAAAGAGAGACCCAGTACTTC
CSGLLDSGQRETQYF
>TRBV12-3/TRBV12-4|.|many|TRBJ2-7
TGTGCCAGCAGTTTTCGGCCCGGACCCAACTACGAGCAGTACTTC
CASSFRPGPNYEQYF
>TRBV27|.|few|TRBJ2-7
TGTGCCAGCAGTTTCAGCCCGGGCAGCTACGAGCAGTACTTC
CASSFSPGSYEQYF
>TRBV3-1|.|many|TRBJ2-5
TGTGCCAGCAGCCAAGATGAGCGCCAAGAGACCCAGTACTTC
CASSQDERQETQYF